This TCR beta chain was obtained from a study of CD8 T cells in ankylosing spondylitis. This CDR3 is built from 15 residues. V gave up 3 bases and J gave up 7 bases, with 19 bases separating them. In germline, CDR1 is DFQATT, CDR2 SNEGSKA (reference sequence). MiXCR, run by TCRdb on the 5' RACE reads, gives a single entry per CDR3 protein. The table lists approximately 260,000 distinct CDR3 sequences, more than 15% of them singletons, with around 32% in the top ten. Sequenced: blood, either unsorted or a sorted T cell fraction (not recorded which). The rearrangement joins TRBV20-1 to TRBJ2-1; the D call may be TRBD1 or TRBD2 (5 bases each). The clonotype originates from a male donor with ankylosing spondylitis or in good health (not recorded which). CDR3 sequence (DNA): TGCAGTGCTAGTAAGGTGTGGGAGAAGGGGAATGAGCAGTTCTTC. It is translated as CSASKVWEKGNEQFF.